The clone carrying this T cell receptor (beta chain) was detected only once. The V gene's germline CDR1 is LNHDA and CDR2 SQIVND (reference sequence). The CDR3 length is 16 residues. V was clipped by 1 base and J by 3 bases; unmatched bases: 5. Per the authors' pipeline: Scientists estimated how many nucleated cells there were by amplifying reference gene primers. Assay used: immunoSEQ multiplex PCR; TCRdb lists only in-frame clones, some missing. Clone size and the V and J calls come from that table; the DNA yielded D and trimming. The sample consists of 100,000 or so clones, about 80% of them appearing once. The sample belongs to a study of blood T cell repertoires in COVID-19. Whole-study context: The study drew acute and convalescent COVID-19 samples from the United States, Italy and Spain.

The TCR was taken from a man between 70 and 80 years old with active or convalescent COVID-19. The V and J genes are TRBV19 and TRBJ2-5, with 10 bases lining up with TRBD2. The sequencing input was peripheral blood. In DNA, the CDR3 is TGTGCCAGTAGTATAGCGGCTAGCGGGAGCGAAGAGACCCAGTACTTC. Protein: CASSIAASGSEETQYF.